A single sample is the source of the 3 T cell receptor beta chains below, sequenced in a study of regulatory T cells in long-lasting Graves disease. Time point given: newly diagnosed GD, antithyroid drugs for less than 3 months. With RNA extracted from PBMCs as input, the TCR library was made. Researchers made TCR beta libraries by using iRepertoire HTBI primers and running Arm-PCR on CDR3 regions. TCRdb re-called the multiplex PCR reads with MiXCR, one entry per CDR3 protein. The table records 370,000 or so distinct CDR3 sequences, around 15% of them present only once. A further study also used this sample, focusing on T cells in Graves' hyperthyroidism and ophthalmopathy.

The sample consisted of peripheral blood mononuclear cells (PBMCs), taken at new diagnosis, from a patient treated with antithyroid drugs. The receptors derive from a woman aged 18-30 years with Graves disease.

This clonotype showed up many times. The chain combines TRBV5-6 with TRBJ2-5; 13 bases fit TRBD2. Germline trimming cut 4 bases from V and 2 bases from J; bases unmatched to any gene: 2. This CDR3 has 15 amino acids. Looked up from germline, CDR1 is SGHDT and CDR2 is YYEEEE. The chain's CDR3 is CASSGGLAGQETQYF. In DNA form, the CDR3 reads TGTGCCAGCAGCGGGGGACTAGCGGGGCAAGAGACCCAGTACTTC. Based on the CDR3 plus reference TRBV5-6 and TRBJ2-5, the full variable domain is DAGVTQSPTHLIKTRGQQVTLRCSPKSGHDTVSWYQQALGQGPQFIFQYYEEEERQRGNFPDRFSGHQFPNYSSELNVNALLLGDSALYLCASSGGLAGQETQYFGPGTRLLVL.

This clonotype was recorded at least ten times. The chain links TRBV6-4 to TRBJ2-2; 7 bases map to TRBD1. CDR1 is MRHNA, CDR2 SNTAGT, per germline. The CDR3 totals 14 residues. Unmatched junction bases numbered 6, after V lost 5 bases and J lost 6 bases. CDR3 protein: CASSTRQGAGELFF. The CDR3 DNA sequence: TGTGCCAGCAGTACGAGACAGGGAGCCGGGGAGCTGTTTTTT.

V is TRBV7-9 and J is TRBJ1-1; weak D call: TRBD1 (5 bases). Germline V gene data show CDR1 as SEHNR and CDR2 as FQNEAQ (reference sequence). The CDR3 is made up of 13 amino acids. The V gene lost 11 bases and the J gene lost 1 base, with 14 bases spanning the gap. The CDR3 spells CAGSRARNTEAFF. The CDR3 coding sequence is TGTGCCGGTAGCAGGGCACGGAACACTGAAGCTTTCTTT.